One sample yielded the 17 T cell receptor beta chains listed below, sequenced in a study of regulatory T cells in long-lasting Graves disease. CDR3 regions were amplified by Arm-PCR using iRepertoire HTBI primers to build TCR beta libraries. TCRdb recomputed calls from the multiplex PCR reads with MiXCR, one row per CDR3 protein. The table includes some 420,000 distinct CDR3 sequences, roughly 23% detected once. Time point reported: persistent/refractory GD, antithyroid drugs over 5 years with positive TRAb. Scientists built the TCR library using RNA that was extracted from PBMCs. Material: peripheral blood mononuclear cells (PBMCs), obtained when the disease was refractory, from a patient treated with antithyroid drugs. The receptors stem from a female donor with Graves disease.

This chain links TRBV29-1 with TRBJ2-7; 12 bases align to TRBD2. Germline-derived CDR1 and CDR2 are SQVTM and ANQGSEA. CDR3 size: 13 residues. V gave up 5 bases and J gave up 2 bases; unmatched junction bases: 1. The CDR3 DNA reads TGCAGCGTTTGGACTAGCGGGACCTACGAGCAGTACTTC. It specifies CSVWTSGTYEQYF.

This clonotype was counted many times. This chain joins TRBV7-8 and TRBJ2-7; tentatively, D is TRBD1 or TRBD2 (5 bases each). V shed 6 bases and J shed 6 bases, with 12 bases lying between them. The CDR3 sequence is 12 residues long. CDR1 SGHVS and CDR2 FQNEAQ come from the germline V gene. The CDR3 region has the DNA TGTGCCAGCAGGGGAACCGGGGCCGAGCAGTACTTC. It yields the protein CASRGTGAEQYF. Variable domain in full (rest from reference TRBV7-8 and TRBJ2-7): GAGVSQSPRYKVAKRGQDVALRCDPISGHVSLFWYQQALGQGPEFLTYFQNEAQLDKSGLPSDRFFAERPEGSVSTLKIQRTQQEDSAVYLCASRGTGAEQYFGPGTRLTVT.

This clonotype has ten or more counts. This chain connects TRBV11-2 to TRBJ1-2, with a tentative D call TRBD1 (5 bases). The V end lost 11 bases, the J end lost 7 bases, and 20 bases lay between the germline ends. Germline V CDR1 and CDR2: SGHAT, FQNNGV. The CDR3 is 13 residues long. The CDR3 region is CASGGSESVGYTF. CDR3 nucleotides: TGTGCCTCGGGGGGGTCGGAATCCGTTGGCTACACCTTC.

This chain uses TRBV12-3 or TRBV12-4 with TRBJ2-2, with D possibly being TRBD1 (6 bases). Trimming stripped 4 bases from V and 5 bases from J, with 14 bases between. This CDR3 has 15 amino acids. The CDR3 region is CASSSRGRGTGELFF. The CDR3 bases are TGTGCCAGCAGTTCCAGGGGCCGCGGGACCGGGGAGCTGTTTTTT.

The chain employs TRBV28 and TRBJ1-5; perhaps TRBD1 as D (6 bases). This CDR3 contains 15 residues. Per germline, CDR1 MDHEN and CDR2 SYDVKM. The germline V and J ends were trimmed by 2 bases and 7 bases, with 15 bases remaining between them. The CDR3 protein is CASSLRRGAGQPQHF. In DNA, the CDR3 is TGTGCCAGCAGTTTAAGACGGGGGGCTGGGCAGCCCCAGCATTTT.

This clonotype was found a few times. The chain carries TRBV6-5 and TRBJ1-3, with D tentatively TRBD1 (6 bases). V lost 4 bases to trimming and J lost 15 bases, with 19 bases between them. Germline V gene sequence: CDR1 MNHEY, CDR2 SVGAGI. The CDR3 spans 13 residues. CDR3 region: CASSSSGGGRTYF. As DNA, the CDR3 is TGTGCCAGCAGTTCCTCCGGCGGGGGGCGAACATATTTT.

This clonotype showed up many times. The chain is built from TRBV3-1 and TRBJ1-2; D is undetermined. CDR1 and CDR2 from the germline V gene are LGHDT and YNNKEL (reference sequence). V was cut by 4 bases and J by 5 bases, with 11 bases left in between. The CDR3 spans 13 residues. The CDR3 DNA sequence: TGTGCCAGCAGCCCCCAAGTGGGTTATGGCTACACCTTC. Translating gives CASSPQVGYGYTF.

This clonotype has only a few counts. The rearrangement links TRBV30 to TRBJ2-5; TRBD2 is a possible D gene (6 bases). CDR3 size: 12 residues. Germline-derived CDR1 and CDR2 are GTSNPN and SVGIG (reference sequence). V was cut by 6 bases and J by 7 bases, with 15 bases left in between. The DNA for the CDR3 is TGTGCCTGCTCAGCGGGTGCGCCGACCCAGTACTTC. This gives the protein CACSAGAPTQYF.

V gene TRBV6-2 or TRBV6-3 combines with J gene TRBJ2-2; possibly TRBD1 for D (5 bases). Germline CDR1 MNHEY, CDR2 SVGEGT. The CDR3 consists of 14 residues. The ends were cut back, 5 bases at V and 7 bases at J, with 14 bases in the middle. CDR3 loop: CASSGGHLGGELFF. The CDR3 nucleotides are TGTGCCAGCAGTGGCGGACATTTGGGCGGGGAGCTGTTTTTT.

This clonotype came up a few times. The V gene is TRBV29-1, the J gene TRBJ2-7; D ambiguous. Trimming shortened V by 2 bases and J by 1 base, and 6 bases separated the two germline ends. Germline CDR1 SQVTM, CDR2 ANQGSEA. This CDR3 is 12 amino acids long. The CDR3 DNA is TGCAGCGTTGAAACGGATTCCTACGAGCAGTACTTC. Its translation is CSVETDSYEQYF.

This clonotype was recorded at least ten times. The chain is built from TRBV6-1 and TRBJ1-2; tentatively, D is TRBD1 (5 bases). Looked up from germline, CDR1 is MNHNS and CDR2 is SASEGT. Between the trimmed V and J ends, which lost 6 bases and 5 bases, there was a span of 13 bases. The length of the CDR3 is 13 residues. The CDR3 loop is CASSSGTVYGYTF. CDR3 nucleotide sequence: TGTGCCAGCAGCTCCGGGACCGTATATGGCTACACCTTC.

The J gene is TRBJ2-2, the V gene TRBV10-3; 9 positions agree with TRBD1. The germline CDR1 and CDR2 sequences are ENHRY and SYGVKD. Trimming took 8 bases from V and 6 from J; bases not matched to a gene: 4. CDR3 size: 13 residues. The CDR3 DNA reads TGTGCCATCCGGGACAGGGAGGCCGGGGAGCTGTTTTTT. Amino acid sequence: CAIRDREAGELFF.

The chain carries TRBV7-2 and TRBJ2-7; possibly TRBD1 for D (5 bases). The ends were cut back, 5 bases at V and 3 bases at J, with 14 bases in the middle. This CDR3 is 14 amino acids long. Germline V gives CDR1 SGHTA, CDR2 FQGNSA. CDR3 nucleotides: TGTGCCAGCAGCATTTCACAGGAGTACTACGAGCAGTACTTC. It specifies CASSISQEYYEQYF.

Comment on this clonotype: The final CDR3 position lacks the conserved phenylalanine or tryptophan, pointing to a likely read error. This rearrangement joins TRBV30 to TRBJ1-1, with D perhaps matching TRBD1 (5 bases). V lost 5 bases and J 1 base, leaving 8 bases between the germline ends. The CDR3 has 12 residues. Germline V lookup: CDR1 GTSNPN, CDR2 SVGIG (reference sequence). The CDR3 DNA reads TGTGCCTGGTTCGGACAGAACACTGAAGCTTTCCTT. As protein: CAWFGQNTEAFL.

At least ten counts were recorded for this clonotype. The chain has TRBV28 and TRBJ2-7, with TRBD1 identical over 8 bases. Germline-derived CDR1 and CDR2 are MDHEN and SYDVKM. CDR3 length equals 14 residues. The V gene end was trimmed by 5 bases and the J gene end by 6 bases; junction bases not matched to a gene: 9. The CDR3 reads CASSLPRQGSEQYF. CDR3 DNA: TGTGCCAGCAGTCTCCCGAGACAGGGGAGCGAGCAGTACTTC.

The chain carries TRBV18 and TRBJ2-7; D is unclear. This CDR3 region has 13 residues. The V end was cut by 3 bases, the J end by 7 bases, with 13 bases between. Germline CDR1 is KGHSH and CDR2 is LQKENI. DNA of the CDR3: TGTGCCAGCTCACCGGACGGTTTAGCAGAGCAGTACTTC. Amino acids: CASSPDGLAEQYF. The variable domain in full, completed from reference TRBV18 and TRBJ2-7, reads NAGVMQNPRHLVRRRGQEARLRCSPMKGHSHVYWYRQLPEEGLKFMVYLQKENIIDESGMPKERFSAEFPKEGPSILRIQQVVRGDSAAYFCASSPDGLAEQYFGPGTRLTVT.

This clonotype appeared many times. The genes are TRBV15 and TRBJ2-7, with 10 bases that match TRBD1. After removal of 4 bases from V and 3 bases from J, the junction contained 6 bases not matched to a gene. The CDR3 has 15 residues. Germline V gives CDR1 LNHNV, CDR2 YYDKDF (reference sequence). The CDR3 DNA reads as TGTGCCACCAGCACGCCGGGACAGGGGTTCTACGAGCAGTACTTC. Its protein product is CATSTPGQGFYEQYF. Based on the CDR3 plus reference TRBV15 and TRBJ2-7, the full variable domain is DAMVIQNPRYQVTQFGKPVTLSCSQTLNHNVMYWYQQKSSQAPKLLFHYYDKDFNNEADTPDNFQSRRPNTSFCFLDIRSPGLGDTAMYLCATSTPGQGFYEQYFGPGTRLTVT.